What follows describes a single T cell receptor (beta chain). V was pared by 3 bases and J by 3 bases, with 8 bases between. This CDR3 region has 14 residues. Per germline, CDR1 SGHTA and CDR2 FQGNSA. The sample is drawn from a study of CD8+ T cells in alopecia areata. As the sequencing template, cDNA was produced by extracting RNA and reverse transcribing it. TCRdb keeps only in-frame clones here, not all; method: immunoSEQ multiplex PCR. The profile shows 110,000 or so clones, 56% of them singletons. Treatment: oral pan-JAK inhibitor, 5-10 mg twice daily. The clonotype comes from a human donor with alopecia areata. The chain links TRBV7-2 to TRBJ2-2; D gene uncertain. The material sequenced was CD4+ T cells sorted from blood, taken at week 24, from a patient treated with tofacitinib. Here the CDR3 DNA reads TGTGCCAGCAGCTTTTCTCCGGACACCGGGGAGCTGTTTTTT. The encoded protein is CASSFSPDTGELFF.